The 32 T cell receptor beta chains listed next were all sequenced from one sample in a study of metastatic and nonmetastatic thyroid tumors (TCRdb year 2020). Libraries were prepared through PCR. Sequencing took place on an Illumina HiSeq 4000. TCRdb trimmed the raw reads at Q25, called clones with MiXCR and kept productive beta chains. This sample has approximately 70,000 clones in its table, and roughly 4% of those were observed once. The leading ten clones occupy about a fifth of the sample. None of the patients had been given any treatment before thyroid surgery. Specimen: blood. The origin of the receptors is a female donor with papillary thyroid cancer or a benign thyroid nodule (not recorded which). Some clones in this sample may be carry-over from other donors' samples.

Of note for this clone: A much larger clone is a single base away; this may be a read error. The CDR3: CSVAIAWTGNSPLHF. Written as DNA, the CDR3 is TGCAGCGTTGCCATTGCCTGGACAGGGAATTCACCCCTCCACTTT. The chain combines TRBV29-1 with TRBJ1-6, with 8 bases fitting TRBD1. CDR1 is SQVTM and CDR2 is ANQGSEA in the germline V gene. The CDR3 has 15 residues. V lost 4 bases and J lost 7; bases outside the gene matches: 9. Variable domain in full (rest from reference TRBV29-1 and TRBJ1-6): SAVISQKPSRDICQRGTSLTIQCQVDSQVTMMFWYRQQPGQSLTLIATANQGSEATYESGFVIDKFPISRPNLTFSTLTVSNMSPEDSSIYLCSVAIAWTGNSPLHFGNGTRLTVT.

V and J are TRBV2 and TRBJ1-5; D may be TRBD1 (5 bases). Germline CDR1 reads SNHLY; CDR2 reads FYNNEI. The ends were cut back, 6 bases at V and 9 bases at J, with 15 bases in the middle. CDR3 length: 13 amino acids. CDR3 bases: TGTGCCAGCAGGGATCGGGGGAATAGGCCCCAGCATTTT. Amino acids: CASRDRGNRPQHF.

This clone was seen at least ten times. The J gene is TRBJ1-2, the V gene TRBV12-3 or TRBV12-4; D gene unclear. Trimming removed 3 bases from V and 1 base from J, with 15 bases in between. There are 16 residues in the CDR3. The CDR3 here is CASSFAPRPLNYGYTF. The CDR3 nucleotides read TGTGCCAGCAGTTTTGCCCCCAGGCCCCTTAACTATGGCTACACCTTC.

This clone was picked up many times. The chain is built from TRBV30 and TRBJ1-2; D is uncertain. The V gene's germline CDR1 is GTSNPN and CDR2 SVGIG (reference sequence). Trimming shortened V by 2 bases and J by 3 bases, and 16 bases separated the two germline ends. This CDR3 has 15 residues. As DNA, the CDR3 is TGTGCCTGGAGTCACGCCGGGAAGAGGGACTATGGCTACACCTTC. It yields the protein CAWSHAGKRDYGYTF.

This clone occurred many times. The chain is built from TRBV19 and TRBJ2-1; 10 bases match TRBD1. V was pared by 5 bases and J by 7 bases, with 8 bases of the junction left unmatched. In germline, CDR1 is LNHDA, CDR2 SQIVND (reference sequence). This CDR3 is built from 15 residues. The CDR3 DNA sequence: TGTGCCAGTAGTGGCCCGGGACAGGGGACGAATGAGCAGTTCTTC. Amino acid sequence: CASSGPGQGTNEQFF.

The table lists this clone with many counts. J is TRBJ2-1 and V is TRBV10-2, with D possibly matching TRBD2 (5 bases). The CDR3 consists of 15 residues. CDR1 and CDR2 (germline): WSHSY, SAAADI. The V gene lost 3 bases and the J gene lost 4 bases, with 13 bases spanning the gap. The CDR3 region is CASSDSVTQYNEQFF. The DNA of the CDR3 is TGCGCCAGCAGTGATAGCGTAACACAATACAATGAGCAGTTCTTC.

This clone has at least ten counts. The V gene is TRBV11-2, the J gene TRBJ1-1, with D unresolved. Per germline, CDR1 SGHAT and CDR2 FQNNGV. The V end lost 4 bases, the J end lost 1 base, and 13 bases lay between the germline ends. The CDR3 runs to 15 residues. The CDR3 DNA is TGTGCCAGCAGCTCCGTTTTGACGGGGAACACTGAAGCTTTCTTT. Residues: CASSSVLTGNTEAFF.

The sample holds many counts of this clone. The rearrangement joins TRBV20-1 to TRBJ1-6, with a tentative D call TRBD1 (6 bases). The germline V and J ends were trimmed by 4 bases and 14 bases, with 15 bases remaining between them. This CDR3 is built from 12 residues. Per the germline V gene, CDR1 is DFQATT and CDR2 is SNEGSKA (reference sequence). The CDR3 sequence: CSAMDRLLTLHF. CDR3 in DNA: TGCAGTGCTATGGACAGACTTTTGACCCTCCACTTT.

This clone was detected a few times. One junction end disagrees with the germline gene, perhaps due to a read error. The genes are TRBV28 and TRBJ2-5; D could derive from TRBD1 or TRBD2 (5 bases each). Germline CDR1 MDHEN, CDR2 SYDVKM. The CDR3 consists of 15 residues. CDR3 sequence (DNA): TGTGCCAGCAGGACTCCGGTTGGGGCCAGGGAGACCAAGTACTTC. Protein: CASRTPVGARETKYF.

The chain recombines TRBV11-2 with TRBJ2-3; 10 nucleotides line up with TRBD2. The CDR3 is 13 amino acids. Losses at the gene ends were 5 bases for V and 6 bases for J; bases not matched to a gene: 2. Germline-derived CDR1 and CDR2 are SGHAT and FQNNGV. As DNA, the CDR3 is TGTGCCAGCAGCCTAGCGGGAGATGATACGCAGTATTTT. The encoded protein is CASSLAGDDTQYF.

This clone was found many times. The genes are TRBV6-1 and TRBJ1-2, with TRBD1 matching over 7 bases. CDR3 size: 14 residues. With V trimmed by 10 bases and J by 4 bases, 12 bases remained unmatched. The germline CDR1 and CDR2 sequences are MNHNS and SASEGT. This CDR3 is CANSRQGGSYGYTF. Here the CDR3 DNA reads TGTGCCAACAGCAGACAGGGTGGTAGCTATGGCTACACCTTC.

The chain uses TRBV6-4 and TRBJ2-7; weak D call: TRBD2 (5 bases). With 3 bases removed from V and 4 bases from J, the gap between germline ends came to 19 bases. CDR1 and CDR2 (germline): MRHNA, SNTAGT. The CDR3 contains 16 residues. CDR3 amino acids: CASSDQETWERYEQYF. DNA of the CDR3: TGTGCCAGCAGTGATCAAGAGACCTGGGAGCGGTACGAGCAGTACTTC.

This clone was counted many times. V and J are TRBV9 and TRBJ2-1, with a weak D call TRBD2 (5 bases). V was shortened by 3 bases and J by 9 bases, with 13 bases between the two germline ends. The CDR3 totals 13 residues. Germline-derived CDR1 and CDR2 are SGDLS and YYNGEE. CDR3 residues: CASSGTSFGEQFF. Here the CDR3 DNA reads TGTGCCAGCAGCGGCACTAGTTTCGGTGAGCAGTTCTTC.

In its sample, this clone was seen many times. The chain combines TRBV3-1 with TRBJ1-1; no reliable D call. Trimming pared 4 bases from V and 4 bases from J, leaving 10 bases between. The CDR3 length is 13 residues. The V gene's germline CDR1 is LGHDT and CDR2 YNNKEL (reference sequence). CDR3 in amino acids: CASSPQWGTEAFF. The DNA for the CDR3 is TGTGCCAGCAGCCCCCAGTGGGGCACTGAAGCTTTCTTT.

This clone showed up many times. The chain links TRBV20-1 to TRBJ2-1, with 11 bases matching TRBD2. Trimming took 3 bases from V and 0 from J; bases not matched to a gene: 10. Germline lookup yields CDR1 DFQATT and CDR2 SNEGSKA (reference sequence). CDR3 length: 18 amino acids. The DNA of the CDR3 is TGCAGTGCTAGTTCCCAAGAGACTAGCGGGACCTCCTACAATGAGCAGTTCTTC. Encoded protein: CSASSQETSGTSYNEQFF.

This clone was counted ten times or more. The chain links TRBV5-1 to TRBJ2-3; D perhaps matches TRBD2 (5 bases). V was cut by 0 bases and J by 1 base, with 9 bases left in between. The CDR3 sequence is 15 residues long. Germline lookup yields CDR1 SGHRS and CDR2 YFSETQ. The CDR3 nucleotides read TGCGCCAGCAGCTTGGATCAGCGGCGCACAGATACGCAGTATTTT. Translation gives CASSLDQRRTDTQYF.

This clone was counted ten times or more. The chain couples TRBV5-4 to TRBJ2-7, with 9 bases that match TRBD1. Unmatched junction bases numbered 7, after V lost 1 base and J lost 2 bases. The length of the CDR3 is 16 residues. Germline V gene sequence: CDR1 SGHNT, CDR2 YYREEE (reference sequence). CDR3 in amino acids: CASSLMGTGFPYEQYF. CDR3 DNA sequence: TGTGCCAGCAGCTTGATGGGGACAGGGTTTCCCTACGAGCAGTACTTC.

The CDR3, as DNA: TGTGCCAGCAGTAGCCCTGAAAATTCACCCCTCCACTTT. This translates into CASSSPENSPLHF. The J gene is TRBJ1-6, the V gene TRBV6-1; D is uncertain. The germline V gene encodes CDR1 MNHNS and CDR2 SASEGT. The CDR3 is made up of 13 amino acids. Trimming shortened V by 5 bases and J by 7 bases, and 9 bases separated the two germline ends.

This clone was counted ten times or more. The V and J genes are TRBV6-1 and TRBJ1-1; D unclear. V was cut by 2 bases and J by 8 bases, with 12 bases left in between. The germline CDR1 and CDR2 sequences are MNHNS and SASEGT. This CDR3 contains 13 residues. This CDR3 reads CASSEWRTDEAFF. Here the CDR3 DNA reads TGTGCCAGCAGTGAATGGAGGACGGACGAAGCTTTCTTT.

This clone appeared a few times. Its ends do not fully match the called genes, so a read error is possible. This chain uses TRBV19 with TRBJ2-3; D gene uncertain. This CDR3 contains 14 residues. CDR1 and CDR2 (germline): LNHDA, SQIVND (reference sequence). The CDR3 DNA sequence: TGTGCCAGTAGTTTGGCAGATAGCACGGATACGCAGTATTTT. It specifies CASSLADSTDTQYF.

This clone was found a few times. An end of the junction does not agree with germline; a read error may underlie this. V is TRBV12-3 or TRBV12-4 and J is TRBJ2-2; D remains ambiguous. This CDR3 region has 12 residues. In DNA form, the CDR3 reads TGTGCCAGCATCCAGAACACCTGGGAGCTGTTTTTT. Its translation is CASIQNTWELFF.

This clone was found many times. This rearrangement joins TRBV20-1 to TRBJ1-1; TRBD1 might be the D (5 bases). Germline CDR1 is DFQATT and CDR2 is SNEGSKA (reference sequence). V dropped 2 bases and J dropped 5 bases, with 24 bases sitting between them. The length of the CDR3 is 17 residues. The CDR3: CSARSVRSRGLGTEAFF. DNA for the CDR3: TGCAGTGCTAGAAGTGTCCGAAGTCGGGGCTTGGGAACTGAAGCTTTCTTT.

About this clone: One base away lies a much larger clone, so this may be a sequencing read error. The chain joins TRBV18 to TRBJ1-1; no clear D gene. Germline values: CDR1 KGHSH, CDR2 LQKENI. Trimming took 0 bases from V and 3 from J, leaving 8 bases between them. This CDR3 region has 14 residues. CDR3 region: CASSPPDLDTEAFF. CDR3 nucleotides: TGTGCCAGCTCACCACCAGACCTGGACACTGAAGCTTTCTTT.

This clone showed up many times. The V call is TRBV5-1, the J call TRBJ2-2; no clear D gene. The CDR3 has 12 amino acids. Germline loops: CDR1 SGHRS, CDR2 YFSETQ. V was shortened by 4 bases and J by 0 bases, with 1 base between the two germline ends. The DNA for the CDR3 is TGCGCCAGCAGCCCGAACACCGGGGAGCTGTTTTTT. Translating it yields CASSPNTGELFF.

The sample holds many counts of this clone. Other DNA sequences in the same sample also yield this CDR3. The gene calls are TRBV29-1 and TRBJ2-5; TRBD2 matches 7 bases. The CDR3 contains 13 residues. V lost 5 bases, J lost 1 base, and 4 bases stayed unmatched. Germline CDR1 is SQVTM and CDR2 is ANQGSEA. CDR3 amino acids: CSVSGKFQETQYF. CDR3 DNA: TGCAGCGTTAGCGGGAAGTTCCAAGAGACCCAGTACTTC.

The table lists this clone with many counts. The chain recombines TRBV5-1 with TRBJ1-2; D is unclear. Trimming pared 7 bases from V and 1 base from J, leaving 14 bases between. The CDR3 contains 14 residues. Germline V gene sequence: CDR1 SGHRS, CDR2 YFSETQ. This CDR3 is CASYSPGLNYGYTF. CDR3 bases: TGCGCCAGCTACTCCCCAGGCCTTAACTATGGCTACACCTTC.

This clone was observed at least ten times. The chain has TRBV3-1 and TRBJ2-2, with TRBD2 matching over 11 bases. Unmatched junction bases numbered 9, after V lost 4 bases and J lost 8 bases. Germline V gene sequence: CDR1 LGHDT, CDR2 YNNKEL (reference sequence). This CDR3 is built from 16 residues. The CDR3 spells CASSRGLAGGGGELFF. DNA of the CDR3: TGTGCCAGCAGCCGGGGGCTAGCGGGAGGAGGAGGGGAGCTGTTTTTT.

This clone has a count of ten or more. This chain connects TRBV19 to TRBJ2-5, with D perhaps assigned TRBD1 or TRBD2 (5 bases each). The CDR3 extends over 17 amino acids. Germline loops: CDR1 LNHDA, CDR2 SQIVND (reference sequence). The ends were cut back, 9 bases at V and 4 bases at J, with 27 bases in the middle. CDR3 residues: CASPRGGRLGVGETQYF. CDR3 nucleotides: TGTGCCAGCCCCCGGGGTGGGCGGTTAGGGGTGGGAGAGACCCAGTACTTC.

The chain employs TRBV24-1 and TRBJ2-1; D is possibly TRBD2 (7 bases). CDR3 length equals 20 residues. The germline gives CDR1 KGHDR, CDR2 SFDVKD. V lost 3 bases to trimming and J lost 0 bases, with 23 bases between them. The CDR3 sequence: CATSDTGSSGGGSSYNEQFF. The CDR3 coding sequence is TGTGCCACCAGTGATACAGGGTCTAGCGGAGGTGGGAGCTCCTACAATGAGCAGTTCTTC.

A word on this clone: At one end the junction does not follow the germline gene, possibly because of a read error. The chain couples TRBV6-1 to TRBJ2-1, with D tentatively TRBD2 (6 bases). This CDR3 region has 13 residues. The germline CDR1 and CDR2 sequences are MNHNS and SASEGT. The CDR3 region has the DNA TGTGCCAGCATGAGGGACTCCTACAATGAGCAATTCTTC. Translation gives CASMRDSYNEQFF.

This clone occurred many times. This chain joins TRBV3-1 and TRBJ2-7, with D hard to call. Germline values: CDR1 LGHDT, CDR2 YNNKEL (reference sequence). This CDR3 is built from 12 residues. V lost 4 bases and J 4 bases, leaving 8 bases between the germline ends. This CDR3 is CASSRLRYEQYF. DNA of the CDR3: TGTGCCAGCAGCCGGCTCCGGTACGAGCAGTACTTC.

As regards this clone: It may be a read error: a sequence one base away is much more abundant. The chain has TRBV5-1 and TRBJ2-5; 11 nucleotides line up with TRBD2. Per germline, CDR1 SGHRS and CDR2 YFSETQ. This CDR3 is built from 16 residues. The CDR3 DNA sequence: TGCGCCAGCAGCCCCAGACTAGCGGGGCAACAAGAGACCCAGTCCTTC. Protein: CASSPRLAGQQETQSF.